This entry describes one T cell receptor beta chain. This sample was included in a study of blood T cell repertoires in COVID-19. Study information: Donors in the United States, Italy and Spain gave samples during acute or convalescent COVID-19.

The length of the CDR3 is 13 residues. Trimming took off 5 bases at V and 2 bases at J, with 10 bases between the two ends. Germline CDR1 is SGHRS and CDR2 is YFSETQ. As processed by the authors: From reference gene primer amplification, estimates of nucleated cell counts were derived. Using immunoSEQ multiplex PCR, the repertoire was profiled, and TCRdb retains in-frame clones only, with some absent. That table is the source of V, J and clone size, and D and trimming were worked out from the DNA. The data show about 330,000 clones, more than 75% seen once. Sequencing was done on a sample of peripheral blood. This sequence joins TRBV5-1 and TRBJ1-1; D gene ambiguous. This TCR derives from a woman aged 45-65 years with active or convalescent COVID-19. CDR3 loop: CASRLQENTEAFF. The CDR3 nucleotides are TGCGCCAGCAGGTTGCAGGAAAACACTGAAGCTTTCTTT.